Presented here are 23 T cell receptor beta chains from one specimen sequenced in a study of somatic mutations in cytotoxic T cells in rheumatoid arthritis. Data came from immunoSEQ multiplex PCR; TCRdb stores just in-frame clones and leaves some out. The table shows roughly 14,000 clones, with 65% to 85% occurring only once. The sequencing input was CD8+ T cells sorted from blood. The source of these receptors is an adult with rheumatoid arthritis.

With regard to this clone: Different DNA sequences within this sample yield the same CDR3. The chain recombines TRBV5-1 with TRBJ1-1; 9 bases match TRBD1. With V trimmed by 4 bases and J by 0 bases, 1 base remained unmatched. The CDR3 loop spans 14 amino acids. Germline CDR1 is SGHRS and CDR2 is YFSETQ. The CDR3: CASSRTGVNTEAFF. Written as DNA, the CDR3 is TGCGCCAGCAGCCGGACAGGGGTGAACACTGAAGCTTTCTTT. The full variable domain, completed using reference TRBV5-1 and TRBJ1-1, is KAGVTQTPRYLIKTRGQQVTLSCSPISGHRSVSWYQQTPGQGLQFLFEYFSETQRNKGNFPGRFSGRQFSNSRSEMNVSTLELGDSALYLCASSRTGVNTEAFFGQGTRLTVV.

This clone was detected only a few times. CDR3: CAISESNGGGEKLFF. Written as DNA, the CDR3 is TGTGCCATCAGTGAGTCGAACGGGGGCGGAGAAAAACTGTTTTTT. The V and J genes are TRBV10-3 and TRBJ1-4; possible D gene TRBD1, 6 bases. The CDR3 length is 15 residues. V lost 0 bases and J lost 8, with 13 bases in between. CDR1 is ENHRY, CDR2 SYGVKD, per germline.

This clone was picked up one time. The chain joins TRBV10-2 to TRBJ2-1; the match to TRBD2 covers 8 bases. J gave up 6 bases and V 3 bases, and 13 bases lay outside the gene matches. Germline loops: CDR1 WSHSY, CDR2 SAAADI. The CDR3 spans 17 residues. The CDR3 loop is CASSDPSGLAFTNEQFF. CDR3 in DNA: TGCGCCAGCAGTGACCCCAGCGGACTAGCCTTTACCAATGAGCAGTTCTTC.

This chain uses TRBV5-6 with TRBJ2-7; D might be TRBD1 (5 bases). Trimming removed 0 bases at V and 0 bases at J, with 7 bases between. Germline V CDR1 and CDR2: SGHDT, YYEEEE. The CDR3 has 14 amino acids. CDR3 DNA: TGTGCCAGCAGCTTGGCCGACAGCTCCTACGAGCAGTACTTC. Protein: CASSLADSSYEQYF.

This clone is termed medium-sized. This chain uses TRBV6-5 with TRBJ2-7, with D perhaps matching TRBD2 (5 bases). V was pared by 5 bases and J by 6 bases, with 8 bases between. Per the germline V gene, CDR1 is MNHEY and CDR2 is SVGAGI. The CDR3 extends over 11 amino acids. The CDR3, as DNA: TGTGCCAGCAGTCTAGGAGGCGAGCAGTACTTC. As protein: CASSLGGEQYF.

J is TRBJ2-6 and V is TRBV5-6; 9 bases agree with TRBD1. Germline loops: CDR1 SGHDT, CDR2 YYEEEE. The J segment lost 0 bases and the V segment lost 1 base, leaving 2 bases of the junction unmatched. The CDR3 is made up of 17 amino acids. The CDR3 DNA reads as TGTGCCAGCAGCTTGTCGACAGGGGGCTCTGGGGCCAACGTCCTGACTTTC. Its protein product is CASSLSTGGSGANVLTF. Drawing the rest from reference TRBV5-6 and TRBJ2-6, the complete variable domain is DAGVTQSPTHLIKTRGQQVTLRCSPKSGHDTVSWYQQALGQGPQFIFQYYEEEERQRGNFPDRFSGHQFPNYSSELNVNALLLGDSALYLCASSLSTGGSGANVLTFGAGSRLTVL.

The rearrangement joins TRBV6-1 to TRBJ1-1; 8 nucleotides align to TRBD1. Germline V CDR1 and CDR2: MNHNS, SASEGT. There are 15 residues in the CDR3. Losses at the gene ends were 7 bases for V and 0 bases for J; bases not matched to a gene: 7. The CDR3 coding sequence is TGTGCCAGCATCGGCGGGACAGGTTTGAACACTGAAGCTTTCTTT. This sequence encodes CASIGGTGLNTEAFF.

The rearrangement links TRBV4-1 to TRBJ2-7; the match to TRBD2 covers 8 bases. Germline V gene data show CDR1 as MGHRA and CDR2 as YSYEKL. The CDR3 covers 17 residues. The J segment lost 2 bases and the V segment lost 1 base, leaving 10 bases of the junction unmatched. The CDR3 bases are TGCGCCAGCAGCCAAGGCCCAGCGGGAGTTGTCGCCTACGAGCAGTACTTC. Encoded protein: CASSQGPAGVVAYEQYF.

This clone has only one observation. The V call is TRBV5-4, the J call TRBJ1-1; the D gene is possibly TRBD1 (6 bases). Germline V gene data show CDR1 as SGHNT and CDR2 as YYREEE (reference sequence). The CDR3 has 15 amino acids. V was shortened by 4 bases and J by 4 bases, with 17 bases between the two germline ends. In nucleotides, the CDR3 is TGTGCCAGCAGCCCCGGGGGGGCCAAGGTCACTGAAGCTTTCTTT. Translation: CASSPGGAKVTEAFF.

The gene calls are TRBV6-4 and TRBJ1-1, with TRBD1 as a possible D gene (6 bases). The ends were cut back, 11 bases at V and 2 bases at J, with 30 bases in the middle. Per germline, CDR1 MRHNA and CDR2 SNTAGT. This CDR3 has 18 amino acids. CDR3 coding DNA: TGTGCCGGTCACCGACAGGCTGGAACAAAAGGGGAAAACACTGAAGCTTTCTTT. Translation: CAGHRQAGTKGENTEAFF.

The chain links TRBV2 to TRBJ2-2, with D perhaps given as TRBD1 or TRBD2 (5 bases each). Trimming stripped 6 bases from V and 0 bases from J, with 11 bases between. Germline values: CDR1 SNHLY, CDR2 FYNNEI. The CDR3 spans 15 residues. CDR3: CASSLPGPNTGELFF. The CDR3 DNA sequence: TGTGCCAGCAGCCTACCGGGACCGAACACCGGGGAGCTGTTTTTT.

In its sample, this clone was seen a few times. V usage is TRBV11-2 and J usage is TRBJ2-5, with 7 bases lining up with TRBD2. This CDR3 has 13 amino acids. CDR1 is SGHAT and CDR2 is FQNNGV in the germline V gene. V shed 5 bases, J shed 4 bases, and the junction held 4 bases outside the gene matches. CDR3 loop: CASSLWGGETQYF. The CDR3 nucleotides are TGTGCCAGCAGCCTTTGGGGGGGAGAGACCCAGTACTTC.

The chain couples TRBV10-3 to TRBJ2-3, with 11 bases matching TRBD2. Per the germline V gene, CDR1 is ENHRY and CDR2 is SYGVKD. This CDR3 region has 20 residues. The trim removed 0 bases at V and 0 bases at J, leaving 11 bases unmatched. The CDR3 sequence: CAISESGTSGILSSTDTQYF. Here the CDR3 DNA reads TGTGCCATCAGTGAGTCCGGGACTAGCGGAATCCTTTCTAGCACAGATACGCAGTATTTT.

The CDR3 DNA follows: TGTGCCAGCAGTTTTGGGGGAGAGACCCAGTACTTC. Its translation: CASSFGGETQYF. The chain joins TRBV28 to TRBJ2-5; D may correspond to TRBD1 or TRBD2 (5 bases each). Between the trimmed V and J ends, which lost 3 bases and 4 bases, there was a span of 6 bases. The CDR3 extends over 12 amino acids. Germline V gene lookup returns CDR1 MDHEN and CDR2 SYDVKM.

The genes are TRBV5-1 and TRBJ2-3, with D tentatively TRBD1 or TRBD2 (5 bases each). The V end lost 2 bases, the J end lost 1 base, and 11 bases lay between the germline ends. Germline CDR1 and CDR2: SGHRS and YFSETQ. This CDR3 region has 15 residues. The CDR3, as DNA: TGCGCCAGCAGCTTTAATTGGGACGGCACAGATACGCAGTATTTT. This sequence encodes CASSFNWDGTDTQYF.

The CDR3: CASSVAGVSYNEQFF. DNA of the CDR3: TGTGCCAGCAGCGTAGCGGGAGTTTCCTACAATGAGCAGTTCTTC. This rearrangement joins TRBV9 to TRBJ2-1; D is possibly TRBD2 (6 bases). Germline V gives CDR1 SGDLS, CDR2 YYNGEE. This CDR3 has 15 residues. Trimming stripped 0 bases from V and 1 base from J, with 8 bases between.

V gene TRBV5-4 combines with J gene TRBJ1-2; no clear D. Per the germline V gene, CDR1 is SGHNT and CDR2 is YYREEE (reference sequence). The CDR3 spans 13 residues. The V gene lost 0 bases and the J gene lost 4 bases, with 7 bases spanning the gap. This CDR3 reads CASSLDTGYGYTF. The CDR3 DNA reads as TGTGCCAGCAGCTTGGACACGGGCTATGGCTACACCTTC.

The DNA for the CDR3 is TGTGCCAGCAGCTTGGACGGGGGCACCTACGAGCAGTACTTC. Its translation: CASSLDGGTYEQYF. The V gene is TRBV7-6, the J gene TRBJ2-7; D tentatively fits TRBD1 or TRBD2 (6 bases each). V lost 3 bases and J lost 2, with 11 bases in between. The CDR3 has 14 amino acids. Looked up from germline, CDR1 is SGHVS and CDR2 is FNYEAQ. The entire variable domain, with the rest obtained from reference TRBV7-6 and TRBJ2-7, is as follows: GAGVSQSPRYKVTKRGQDVALRCDPISGHVSLYWYRQALGQGPEFLTYFNYEAQQDKSGLPNDRFSAERPEGSISTLTIQRTEQRDSAMYRCASSLDGGTYEQYFGPGTRLTVT.

The rearrangement joins TRBV13 to TRBJ2-1; perhaps TRBD1 as D (5 bases). Germline CDR1 reads PRHDT; CDR2 reads FYEKMQ (reference sequence). The CDR3 runs to 14 residues. The V gene lost 0 bases and the J gene lost 4 bases, with 7 bases spanning the gap. The CDR3: CASSLGTEYNEQFF. CDR3 nucleotide sequence: TGTGCCAGCAGCTTAGGGACAGAGTACAATGAGCAGTTCTTC.

The V and J genes are TRBV13 and TRBJ2-1; TRBD2 is a possible D gene (6 bases). Trimming shortened V by 6 bases and J by 10 bases, and 13 bases separated the two germline ends. This CDR3 is built from 12 residues. Germline CDR1 PRHDT, CDR2 FYEKMQ (reference sequence). CDR3 residues: CASSFTGREQFF. CDR3 nucleotide sequence: TGTGCCAGCAGTTTCACTGGGAGGGAGCAGTTCTTC.

In this sample, this clone turned up a few times. The DNA of the CDR3 is TGTGCCTGGGGCAGGGACGGCGAAGCTTTCTTT. Its protein is CAWGRDGEAFF. This chain uses TRBV30 with TRBJ1-1; D is perhaps TRBD1 (5 bases). The V and J ends lost 5 bases and 8 bases respectively, with 12 bases between them. The CDR3 length is 11 residues. Per the germline V gene, CDR1 is GTSNPN and CDR2 is SVGIG (reference sequence).

The chain couples TRBV28 to TRBJ1-2; unclear D gene. Looked up from germline, CDR1 is MDHEN and CDR2 is SYDVKM. The length of the CDR3 is 15 residues. The V end was cut by 2 bases, the J end by 4 bases, with 14 bases between. The CDR3 reads CASSLIAGSRYGYTF. CDR3 sequence (DNA): TGTGCCAGCAGTTTAATCGCAGGCTCGCGCTATGGCTACACCTTC.

The rearrangement joins TRBV7-8 to TRBJ2-1; possibly TRBD1 or TRBD2 for D (6 bases each). V shed 0 bases and J shed 8 bases, with 8 bases lying between them. Germline loops: CDR1 SGHVS, CDR2 FQNEAQ. This CDR3 comprises 13 residues. The CDR3 nucleotides are TGTGCCAGCAGCTTAGCAGGGGGGCATGAGCAGTTCTTC. Amino acids: CASSLAGGHEQFF.